Listed below are T cell receptor beta chains from one sample, sequenced in a study of T cell repertoires in aging, cancer and after chemotherapy. MiXCR, run by TCRdb on the multiplex PCR reads, gives a single entry per CDR3 protein. The sample carries about 2,500 distinct CDR3 sequences, under 25% recorded once. The sequencing sample was made of blood. The receptor set was obtained from a human donor in good health. The CDR3 runs from the conserved cysteine through the conserved F or W. A D gene is named only where the DNA matches it firmly. Only part of the rows carry a size: once, few, many, or a class if the clone is expanded.

V	size	D	J	DNA	CDR3
TRBV28	.	.	TRBJ1-5	TGTGCCAGCAGCCCCGGGACCTCACATCAGCCCCAGCATTTT	CASSPGTSHQPQHF
TRBV24-1	medium-sized	.	TRBJ2-1	TGTGCCACCAGTGACACCCTTTCAGGCTCCTACAATGAGCAGTTCTTC	CATSDTLSGSYNEQFF
TRBV10-3	medium-sized	.	TRBJ2-3	TGTGCCATCAGTGAGTCCGGTGCCAGGGGCAGGGCAGGTACGCAGTATTTT	CAISESGARGRAGTQYF
TRBV20-1	.	.	TRBJ1-6	TGCAGTGCTAGAGTGGGGTCAAATTCACCCCTCCACTTT	CSARVGSNSPLHF
TRBV6-5	medium-sized	.	TRBJ1-3	TGTGCCAGCAGCCATGACAGGACCAACACCATATATTTT	CASSHDRTNTIYF
TRBV15	few	.	TRBJ2-3	TGTGCCACCAGCAGAGGGGGGGAGACAGATACGCAGTATTTT	CATSRGGETDTQYF
TRBV7-2	medium-sized	.	TRBJ2-7	TGTGCCAGCAGCTTAGCGCAGTACGGGTACTACGAGCAGTACTTC	CASSLAQYGYYEQYF
TRBV24-1	medium-sized	TRBD2	TRBJ2-5	TGTGCCACCAGTGAAAGCGGGGGGGCCCAAGAGACCCAGTACTTC	CATSESGGAQETQYF
TRBV20-1	.	TRBD2	TRBJ2-4	TGCAGTGCTAGAGATTCCCAGCGGGGGGGCCGGGACATTCAGTACTTC	CSARDSQRGGRDIQYF
TRBV20-1	.	.	TRBJ2-5	TGCAGTGCTATAGAACCAGGGAAGACCCAGTACTTC	CSAIEPGKTQYF
TRBV5-4	medium-sized	.	TRBJ2-2	TGTGCCAGCAGCAAGCAACTAGCAACCGGGGAGCTGTTTTTT	CASSKQLATGELFF
TRBV11-2	.	TRBD1	TRBJ2-5	TGTGCCAGCAGCTTAGATTGGGACAGGGGGCAAGAGACCCAGTACTTC	CASSLDWDRGQETQYF
TRBV5-5	medium-sized	TRBD1	TRBJ1-4	TGTGCCAGCAGCTTAACAGGGGGCGCGGGAGAAAAACTGTTTTTT	CASSLTGGAGEKLFF
TRBV12-3/TRBV12-4	medium-sized	.	TRBJ1-2	TGTGCCAGCAGTAAGAATGACAGTCCCAACTATGGCTACACCTTC	CASSKNDSPNYGYTF
TRBV28	.	TRBD2	TRBJ2-5	TGTGGATCGGGGGGGGCCCCCCAGACCCAGTACTTC	CGSGGAPQTQYF
TRBV7-2	few	.	TRBJ1-2	TGTGCCAGCAGCTTAGGTCGGGGGCGCCCTAATGGCTACACCTTC	CASSLGRGRPNGYTF
TRBV5-6	.	TRBD2	TRBJ2-7	TGTGCCAGCAGCCTGCCGCAGGTAGCGGGGGGCTGGAACTACGAGCAGTACTTC	CASSLPQVAGGWNYEQYF
TRBV15	.	TRBD1	TRBJ1-4	TGTGCCACCAGCAGCGGACAGGGGAGACCAACTAATGAAAAACTGTTTTTT	CATSSGQGRPTNEKLFF